This is a list of T cell receptor beta chains from one sample in a study of cytomegalovirus exposure and HLA in healthy donors. The protocol was immunoSEQ multiplex PCR, while the TCRdb copy is restricted to in-frame clones and leaves out a portion. The sample lists about 130,000 clones, roughly 70% seen once, with 4% in the top ten. Sequencing used PBMCs. These TCRs come from a man aged 40-49 years in good health and CMV-seropositive. Each CDR3 is given with its conserved first and last residue.

TRBV10-1,CASSDLAGGQGEQYF
TRBV11-3,CASSLRTGPTYEQYF
TRBV11-2,CASRPWTSGRLTDTQYF
TRBV2,CASSQGANQETQYF
TRBV29-1,CSVEKLAGGDNEQFF
TRBV5-6,CASSLVRGREKLFF
TRBV11-2,CASRSSGAREKLFF
TRBV2,CASSEFLSYEQYF
TRBV7-2,CASSDAGNSGYEQYF
TRBV5-1,CASSHTEGPNTIYF